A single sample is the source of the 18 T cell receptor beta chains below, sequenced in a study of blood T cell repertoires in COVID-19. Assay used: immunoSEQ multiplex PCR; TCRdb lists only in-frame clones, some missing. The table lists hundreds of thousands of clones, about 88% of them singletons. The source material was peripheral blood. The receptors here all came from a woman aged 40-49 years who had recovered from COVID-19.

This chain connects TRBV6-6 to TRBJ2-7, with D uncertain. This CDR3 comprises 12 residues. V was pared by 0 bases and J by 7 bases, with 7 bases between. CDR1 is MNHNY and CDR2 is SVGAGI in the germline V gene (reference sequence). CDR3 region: CASSYSSREQYF. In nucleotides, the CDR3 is TGTGCCAGCAGTTACTCTAGCAGAGAGCAGTACTTC.

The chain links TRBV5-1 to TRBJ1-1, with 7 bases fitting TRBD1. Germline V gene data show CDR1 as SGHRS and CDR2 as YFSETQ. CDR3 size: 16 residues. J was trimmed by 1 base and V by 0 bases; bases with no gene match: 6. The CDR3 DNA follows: TGCGCCAGCAGCTTGGGAACGACAGGGCAGAACACTGAAGCTTTCTTT. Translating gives CASSLGTTGQNTEAFF.

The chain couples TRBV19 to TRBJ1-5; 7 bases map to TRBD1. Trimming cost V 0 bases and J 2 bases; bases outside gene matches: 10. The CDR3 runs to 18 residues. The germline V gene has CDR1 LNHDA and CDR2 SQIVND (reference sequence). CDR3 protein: CASSIDRSSTGGNQPQHF. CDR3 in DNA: TGTGCCAGTAGTATAGATCGTAGTAGTACAGGGGGCAATCAGCCCCAGCATTTT.

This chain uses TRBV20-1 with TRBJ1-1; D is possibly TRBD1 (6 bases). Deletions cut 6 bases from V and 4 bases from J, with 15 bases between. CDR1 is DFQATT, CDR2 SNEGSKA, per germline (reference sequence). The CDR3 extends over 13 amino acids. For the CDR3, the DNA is TGCAGTGCCAGTCAACAGGGTCGCACTGAAGCTTTCTTT. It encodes CSASQQGRTEAFF.

In nucleotides, the CDR3 is TGTGCCAGCAGCCAAGCGCGGCTAGCGGGGTACCAAGAGACCCAGTACTTC. Translation gives CASSQARLAGYQETQYF. The genes are TRBV4-2 and TRBJ2-5, with 9 positions matching TRBD2. Germline V gives CDR1 LGHNA, CDR2 YNFKEQ. Losses at the gene ends were 1 base for V and 0 bases for J; bases not matched to a gene: 6. This CDR3 spans 17 amino acids.

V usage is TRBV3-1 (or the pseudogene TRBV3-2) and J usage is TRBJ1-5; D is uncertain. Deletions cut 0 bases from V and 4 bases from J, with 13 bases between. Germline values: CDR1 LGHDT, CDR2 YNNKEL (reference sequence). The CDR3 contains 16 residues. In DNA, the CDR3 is TGTGCCAGCAGCCAAGATCGAGGGAATGAGAATCAGCCCCAGCATTTT. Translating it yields CASSQDRGNENQPQHF.

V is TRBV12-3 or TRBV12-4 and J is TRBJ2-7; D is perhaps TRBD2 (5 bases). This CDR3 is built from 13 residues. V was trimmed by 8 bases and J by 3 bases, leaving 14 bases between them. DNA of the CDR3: TGTGCCAGCCTCGCTCCGGGGTACTACGAGCAGTACTTC. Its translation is CASLAPGYYEQYF.

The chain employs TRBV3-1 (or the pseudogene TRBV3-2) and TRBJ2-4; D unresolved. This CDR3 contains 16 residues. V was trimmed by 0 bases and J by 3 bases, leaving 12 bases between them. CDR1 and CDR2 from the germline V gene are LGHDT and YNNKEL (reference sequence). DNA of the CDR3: TGTGCCAGCAGCCAAGATACTGCGCGATTCAAAAACATTCAGTACTTC. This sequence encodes CASSQDTARFKNIQYF.

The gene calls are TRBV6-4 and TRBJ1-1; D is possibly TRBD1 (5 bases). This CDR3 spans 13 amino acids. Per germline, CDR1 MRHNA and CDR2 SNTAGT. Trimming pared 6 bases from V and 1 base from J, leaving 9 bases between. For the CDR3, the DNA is TGTGCCAGCAGCGATACAGGGAACACTGAAGCTTTCTTT. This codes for CASSDTGNTEAFF.

CDR3 sequence (DNA): TGTGCCAGCAGCTCCTATGGCCGGAGGGATACGCAGTATTTT. This translates into CASSSYGRRDTQYF. The chain couples TRBV5-6 to TRBJ2-3; tentatively, D is TRBD2 (5 bases). Germline-derived CDR1 and CDR2 are SGHDT and YYEEEE. Between the trimmed V and J ends, which lost 3 bases and 6 bases, there was a span of 14 bases. The length of the CDR3 is 14 residues.

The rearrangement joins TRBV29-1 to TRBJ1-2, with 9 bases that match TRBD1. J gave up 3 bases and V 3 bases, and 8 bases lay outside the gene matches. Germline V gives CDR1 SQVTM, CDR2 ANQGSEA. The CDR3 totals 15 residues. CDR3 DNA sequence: TGCAGCGTTGATCAGGGACAGGGCGGGGACTATGGCTACACCTTC. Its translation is CSVDQGQGGDYGYTF.

CDR3 loop: CASSPQGMNTEAFF. The CDR3 region has the DNA TGTGCCAGCTCACCTCAGGGGATGAACACTGAAGCTTTCTTT. The V and J genes are TRBV18 and TRBJ1-1; D is perhaps TRBD1 (6 bases). V was trimmed by 3 bases and J by 0 bases, leaving 8 bases between them. CDR1 and CDR2 from the germline V gene are KGHSH and LQKENI. This CDR3 comprises 14 residues.

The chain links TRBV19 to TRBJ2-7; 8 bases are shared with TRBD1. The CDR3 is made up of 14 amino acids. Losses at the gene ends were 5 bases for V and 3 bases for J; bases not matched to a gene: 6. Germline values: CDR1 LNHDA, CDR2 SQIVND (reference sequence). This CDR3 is CASSSSGQVYEQYF. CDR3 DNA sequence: TGTGCCAGTAGTTCCTCGGGACAGGTCTACGAGCAGTACTTC.

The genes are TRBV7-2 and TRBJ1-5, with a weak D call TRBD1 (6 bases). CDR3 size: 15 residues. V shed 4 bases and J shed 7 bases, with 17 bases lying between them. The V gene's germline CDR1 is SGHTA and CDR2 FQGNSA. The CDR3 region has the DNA TGTGCCAGCAGCTCCGCCACAGGGCGCGGCCAGCCCCAGCATTTT. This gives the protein CASSSATGRGQPQHF. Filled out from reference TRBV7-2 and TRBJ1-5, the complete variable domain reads GAGVSQSPSNKVTEKGKDVELRCDPISGHTALYWYRQSLGQGLEFLIYFQGNSAPDKSGLPSDRFSAERTGGSVSTLTIQRTQQEDSAVYLCASSSATGRGQPQHFGDGTRLSIL.

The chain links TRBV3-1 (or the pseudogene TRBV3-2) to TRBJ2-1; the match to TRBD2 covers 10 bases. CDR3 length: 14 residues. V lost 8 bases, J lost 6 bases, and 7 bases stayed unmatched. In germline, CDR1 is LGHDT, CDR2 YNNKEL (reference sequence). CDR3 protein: CASGRTSGLNEQFF. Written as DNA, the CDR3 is TGTGCCAGCGGCCGGACTAGCGGTCTCAATGAGCAGTTCTTC.

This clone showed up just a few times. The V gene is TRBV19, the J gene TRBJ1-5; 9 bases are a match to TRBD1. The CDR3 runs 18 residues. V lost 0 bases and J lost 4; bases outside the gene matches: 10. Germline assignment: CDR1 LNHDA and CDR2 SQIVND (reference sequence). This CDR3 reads CASSIEKLQGAINQPQHF. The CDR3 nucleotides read TGTGCCAGTAGTATAGAAAAGCTACAGGGGGCGATAAATCAGCCCCAGCATTTT.

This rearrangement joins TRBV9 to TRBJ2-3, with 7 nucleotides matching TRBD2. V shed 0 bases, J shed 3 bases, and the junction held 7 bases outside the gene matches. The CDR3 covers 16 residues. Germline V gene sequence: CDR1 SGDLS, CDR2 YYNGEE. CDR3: CASSVVAGARTDTQYF. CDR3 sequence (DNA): TGTGCCAGCAGCGTAGTTGCGGGAGCACGTACAGATACGCAGTATTTT.

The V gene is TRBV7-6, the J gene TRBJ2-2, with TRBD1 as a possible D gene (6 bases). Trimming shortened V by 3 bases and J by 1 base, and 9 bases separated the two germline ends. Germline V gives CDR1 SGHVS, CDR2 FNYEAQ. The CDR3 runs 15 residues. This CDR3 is CASSLGTRNTGELFF. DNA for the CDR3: TGTGCCAGCAGCTTGGGGACACGGAACACCGGGGAGCTGTTTTTT.